Below, one T cell receptor beta chain is given with its context. The antigen is not known. Clones were read by immunoSEQ multiplex PCR, and TCRdb kept only the in-frame ones, dropping some. The table has roughly 150,000 clones, 70% to 85% seen once. This record belongs to a study of cytomegalovirus exposure and HLA in healthy donors. The study's findings and limits: Rare TCR sequences dominated, though some public TCRs recurred in many donors. The classifier reportedly diagnosed cytomegalovirus status with high sensitivity and specificity. In vitro checks showed that three CMV-associated chains really do target CMV antigens.

The ends lost 5 bases at V and 7 bases at J; junction bases unmatched: 7. Germline CDR1 SGHTA, CDR2 FQGNSA. The CDR3 sequence is 14 residues long. The TCR sequence derives from a man between 25 and 39 years old in good health and CMV-seropositive. The sample was PBMCs. The chain joins TRBV7-2 to TRBJ1-5, with TRBD1 matching over 8 bases. CDR3 loop: CASSQQGVGQPQHF. CDR3 DNA: TGTGCCAGCAGCCAACAGGGGGTTGGGCAGCCCCAGCATTTT.